This paragraph covers one T cell receptor (beta chain) sequence. Its binding antigen is unknown. A single base separates this from a much larger clone, so it may be a read error. Libraries were prepared through PCR. The listed sequencing device is Illumina HiSeq 4000. Bulk TCR libraries were made following a previously described method, with the TCR primers given in Table S5. Total RNA was purified with the Qiagen AllPrep DNA/RNA kit. Before analysis, reads from multiple sequencing runs of one library were combined. On the study's bioinformatics: Only reads with exact TCR constant sequence were kept, trimmed to 150 nt, and grouped by their 12-nt molecular barcodes. Reads in each barcode group were sub-clustered using a 15% Levenshtein threshold, and a quality-weighted consensus sequence was built for each RNA molecule. Non-functional sequences were discarded, and so were lower-count sequences lying one edit away from another sequence. Based on a fit of two negative binomial distributions, barcode sub-clusters having less than 20% of the maximum read count were discarded. TCRdb itself trimmed the public reads at Q25 with fastp, ran MiXCR and retained productive beta chains. Rows with a matching CDR3 protein are joined into one entry that keeps the most common DNA and genes. TCRdb's processing, not the study's, gives the V and J calls here. The sample table contains about 640,000 distinct CDR3 sequences; only one count was recorded for just under 20% of them. Roughly 0.85% of the sample belongs to the ten largest clones.

Libraries of naive CD8 T cells were built from anywhere between about 17,000 and 1,000,000 sorted cells, with 10%, 30% or 50% of the purified RNA used. Naive CD8 T cells were FACS-sorted as CD8+CD4-CCR7+CD45RA+ on a BD FACSAria II into RLT Plus buffer. Detection sensitivity was tested by spiking Jurkat RNA equal to some 11 TCR copies' worth into samples containing 20,000-1,000,000 naive CD8 T cells. Enrichment of CD8 T cells was performed with RosetteSep CD8+ T Cell Enrichment Cocktail and Ficoll-Paque, after which ACK red cell lysis was carried out. CDR1 and CDR2 were assigned from the germline V gene as MDHEN and SYDVKM. The CDR3 covers 13 residues, taking in both the cysteine and the phenylalanine. Only the CDR3 region is kept as DNA, spanning 39 bases read in frame from base 1. The sample is drawn from a study of molecular identifiers for immune sequencing clone quantification (dated by TCRdb to 2017 to 2018). About the investigation overall: For a replicate experiment, RNA from 20,000 or 100,000 naive CD8 T cells was divided into five aliquots, of which four were sequenced. This methods study used CD8 T cells to benchmark TCR RNA copy counting and molecular-identifier clustering-based TCR repertoire sequencing (MIDCIRS). What the study reported, not specific to this receptor: When barcode sub-clustering was left out, chimeric consensus sequences inflated TCR diversity, with chimeras reaching as high as 47%. Spiked-in Jurkat TCR RNA (approximately 10 copies' worth), which is not part of the donor repertoire, was contained in the naive libraries. Spiked-in Jurkat TCR RNA equivalent to a single cell was reported to be detectable even among 850,000 to 1,000,000 naive CD8 T cells. Identical TCR molecules sharing a barcode could cause highly expanded clone sizes to be underestimated. In CMV-specific effector cells, clones with more than 20 RNA copies contained over 98% of molecules, whereas in naive cells such clones contained under 1% of molecules. Modeling gave about three recovered TCR RNA copies per cell versus 8 to 10 by digital PCR, implying approximately 30% capture efficiency.

This sequence was found in a human donor in good health. Some libraries in this study had Jurkat cell RNA spiked in. The specimen was naive CD8+ T cells from blood, with Jurkat cell RNA spiked in. The sample's cell subset or site label, decoded: FACS-sorted CD8+CD4-CCR7+CD45RA+ naive T cells. This chain joins TRBV28 to TRBJ1-1; no D gene is confidently identified. The nucleotide sequence reads as follows: TGTGCCAGCAGGGACGGAGCGAACACTGAAGTTTTCTTT. The translation is CASRDGANTEVFF.